This record looks at one TCR beta chain sequence and its context. Its antigen remains undetermined. Base qualities are missing; no much larger clone stands one base away. The trial excluded patients who had a history of autoimmune disease or were on systemic immunosuppression. Peripheral blood for TCR sequencing was collected from all dose cohorts at baseline, on cycle 4 day 1, and on cycle 7 day 1. Samples came from an open-label, multicenter, first-in-human phase I dose-escalation trial of ivuxolimab. Adults with locally advanced or metastatic melanoma, renal cell carcinoma, hepatocellular carcinoma or head and neck squamous cell carcinoma were enrolled in the trial. Before TCR sequencing, CD4+ and CD8+ T cells were separately sorted from peripheral blood. Genomic DNA was extracted from sorted cells for sequencing of the TCRbeta CDR3 region. The immunoSEQ Assay was used for sequencing of TCRbeta CDR3 regions. The clones in this table, taken by TCRdb from immuneACCESS, are in-frame only. Not every clone is retained; where verified, under half of the shortfall comes from an unresolved V gene, and the cause of the rest is unknown. The sample table records 130,000 or so clones; 90% of these occur just once. The ten most abundant clones make up less than 1.1% of the sample.

This sample was taken from a study of OX40 agonist ivuxolimab in advanced cancers. At the level of the whole study: Ivuxolimab, which targeted the costimulatory receptor OX40 (CD134), was an agonistic, fully human IgG2 monoclonal antibody. Prior anti-PD-1, anti-PD-L1 or anti-CTLA-4 therapy was permitted, and 40% of dose-escalation patients had received checkpoint inhibitors. The paper describes the monotherapy dose-escalation part (N of about 47 patients) of the phase I trial of ivuxolimab. Peripheral TCRbeta sequencing was intended to test whether TCR sequence diversity was altered and clonal T-cell expansion was caused by ivuxolimab. Among the 50 to 55 dose-escalation patients, 19 had hepatocellular carcinoma, approximately 15 melanoma, 9 renal cell carcinoma and 9 head and neck cancer. Intravenous ivuxolimab was administered to patients every 2 weeks at six dose levels: 0.01, 0.1, 0.3, 1.5, 3 and 10 mg/kg. Partial responses occurred in three dose-escalation patients, of whom one had hepatocellular carcinoma and two had cutaneous melanoma. The dose-escalation cohort was around 84% male with a mean age of about 65 years, ranging from roughly 20 to 80.

Per the germline V gene (reference sequence), LNHDA is the CDR1 and SQIVND is the CDR2. V is reduced by 2 bases and J by 0 bases, leaving a spacing of 17 bases between them. The CDR3 spans 18 residues, from the cysteine through the phenylalanine. The read is trimmed to its CDR3 DNA, 54 bases read in frame from base 1. Overall results and qualifications from the work: After ivuxolimab, expanded clones were on average more numerous among CD8+ T cells than among CD4+ T cells. At doses from 0.1 to 3.0 mg/kg, clonal expansion was seen in both CD4+ and CD8+ blood T cells between baseline and week 6. Antigen specificity was not determined for the clonally expanded peripheral T cells. Low levels of normalized T-cell clonal expansion were also shown by some nonresponding patients. In the 0.1-3.0 mg/kg groups, partial responders had among the lowest normalized peripheral clonal expansion, particularly in CD8+ T cells.

The chain is assembled from TRBV19 and TRBJ2-1, with the D call perhaps TRBD1 or TRBD2, as 5 bases match in each case. The sample in question was CD4+ or CD8+ T cells sorted from blood, obtained in a trial of the OX40 agonist ivuxolimab. This sequence originates from an adult with an advanced solid tumor such as melanoma, head and neck, liver or kidney cancer. At the DNA level, the sequence is TGTGCCAGTAGTATATTGAGGGGATCCCCGGGCTCCTACAATGAGCAGTTCTTC. The resulting protein is CASSILRGSPGSYNEQFF.